Shown below are 5 T cell receptor beta chains from a single sample sequenced in a study of shared clonotypes between healthy human individuals. Sequenced by immunoSEQ multiplex PCR; TCRdb stores in-frame clones only, minus some. Among about 680,000 clones listed, under 95% were seen once. It was CD45RO-negative cells, positively selected for CCR7, that made up naive CD8 cells, with terminally differentiated effector memory CD45RA+ cells excluded. Sequencing was carried out using naive CD8+ T cells sorted from blood. The receptors were sampled from a young man in good health.

There are many counts of this clone. The V and J genes are TRBV6-4 and TRBJ2-1; no definite D call. The CDR3 runs to 13 residues. Germline assignment: CDR1 MRHNA and CDR2 SNTAGT. V was clipped by 0 bases and J by 5 bases, with 5 bases between them. CDR3 region: CASSDSDDNEQFF. Written as DNA, the CDR3 is TGTGCCAGCAGTGACTCGGACGACAATGAGCAGTTCTTC.

V usage is TRBV7-6 and J usage is TRBJ2-7; D is perhaps TRBD2 (6 bases). V lost 3 bases and J 5 bases, leaving 17 bases between the germline ends. Germline CDR1 is SGHVS and CDR2 is FNYEAQ. This CDR3 comprises 15 residues. The CDR3 loop reads CASSFDGRSIDEQYF. The DNA of the CDR3 is TGTGCCAGCAGCTTTGACGGGAGAAGTATTGACGAGCAGTACTTC.

This chain joins TRBV9 and TRBJ2-1, with D possibly matching TRBD1 (6 bases). The CDR3 runs 14 residues. Germline V gene data show CDR1 as SGDLS and CDR2 as YYNGEE. V lost 0 bases and J lost 8, with 12 bases in between. CDR3 region: CASSVGQAPDEQFF. Here the CDR3 DNA reads TGTGCCAGCAGCGTAGGACAGGCCCCGGATGAGCAGTTCTTC. Based on the CDR3 plus reference TRBV9 and TRBJ2-1, the full variable domain is DSGVTQTPKHLITATGQRVTLRCSPRSGDLSVYWYQQSLDQGLQFLIQYYNGEERAKGNILERFSAQQFPDLHSELNLSSLELGDSALYFCASSVGQAPDEQFFGPGTRLTVL.

V and J are TRBV29-1 and TRBJ2-1; the D gene is possibly TRBD2 (6 bases). This CDR3 comprises 13 residues. Germline V gene sequence: CDR1 SQVTM, CDR2 ANQGSEA. V was trimmed by 4 bases and J by 3 bases, leaving 10 bases between them. CDR3 residues: CSVAPGDYNEQFF. The CDR3 DNA reads as TGCAGCGTTGCCCCGGGGGACTACAATGAGCAGTTCTTC.

The V call is TRBV27, the J call TRBJ2-3; no firm D call. The CDR3 contains 12 residues. The V and J ends lost 4 bases and 4 bases respectively, with 6 bases between them. Germline assignment: CDR1 MNHEY and CDR2 SMNVEV (reference sequence). Here the CDR3 DNA reads TGTGCCAGCAGTTCCTCGGCAGATACGCAGTATTTT. It is translated as CASSSSADTQYF.